This entry concerns a single T cell receptor beta chain. It has no known antigen specificity. The sample originates from a study of T cell responses to AZD1222 COVID-19 vaccine (dated by TCRdb to about 2021). About the study as a whole: A total of 233 trial participants underwent TCR sequencing, of whom some 210 received two doses of AZD1222 and around 26 received two doses of the MenACWY control vaccine. Trial participants were enrolled by age into 18-55, 56-69 and 70-plus year subgroups, with 148, 28 and 57 TCR-sequenced participants respectively.

The CDR3 regions of human TCRbeta chains were analyzed by immunosequencing. As for how the authors treated the data: Repertoire TCRs were checked for matches against a reference library of SARS-CoV-2-specific TCRs that had been generated using the MIRA antigen-specificity platform. Breadth meant the fraction of unique TCRs that were SARS-CoV-2-associated, whereas depth meant the fraction of total T cells that were SARS-CoV-2-associated. Using the MIRA data, every spike-specific TCR was mapped to the spike region that the TCR reacted to and assigned to either a CD4 or a CD8 class. Log10-transformed breadth and depth values were compared by one-way ANOVA with Sidak's multiple comparisons tests. TCRdb took over this immuneACCESS table, retaining in-frame rearrangements with V and J assigned. Such tables are incomplete; in checked studies, under half of the missing clones stem from an unresolved V gene, and the remainder is unexplained. The V and J calls and clone size come from that table; D and trimming were worked out from the DNA. This sample's clone table shows around 150,000 clones. The ten largest make up under 2.5% of the sample.

The meaning of the sample's time point label: baseline before first vaccination. The vaccinee samples were drawn from two UK trials, COV001 and COV002, one of which was a single-blind randomized controlled phase 2/3 trial testing AZD1222 (ChAdOx1 nCoV-19) in healthy adults. For TCRbeta chain sequencing, PBMC samples from trial participants were taken at day 0 and at day 28 after the second dose. Overall study results and their limits: Nearly half of unique spike-specific TCRs reportedly recognized epitopes outside regions mutated in the B.1.351 and B.1.1.7 variants. No day 14 peak-response samples were available, so repertoires were characterized only after the peak T cell response. In the small 56-69-year group, the increase in depth fell short of significance, most likely because of low power. A significant rise in spike-specific TCR breadth and depth was observed after two AZD1222 doses relative to day 0 and relative to MenACWY recipients. CD4 TCRs associated with the vaccine covered the entire spike protein, and the dominant responses were in regions 160-218 and 743-854. Conclusions about previously exposed vaccinees are limited, since just a handful of AZD1222 recipients were seropositive for SARS-CoV-2 at baseline. Most participants were white British and females outnumbered males, and the authors suggested that clonal diversity may have been underestimated.

Its CDR3 holds 16 amino acids, cysteine through phenylalanine. Just the 48-base CDR3 DNA is kept, in frame starting at base 1. V is cut back by 6 bases and J by 7 bases, with 12 bases in the junction unmatched. In the germline V gene, CDR1 corresponds to SNHLY and CDR2 to FYNNEI. The sequenced material came from peripheral blood. The rearranged chain carries TRBV2 and TRBJ1-6, and TRBD1 aligns with 7 junction nucleotides. The TCR comes from an adult in good health. CDR3 sequence: CASRDEQGMGNSPLHF. The nucleotides are TGTGCCAGCAGAGACGAACAGGGGATGGGCAATTCACCCCTCCACTTT. The CDR3 plus the reference TRBV2 and TRBJ1-6 genes for the other parts give the full variable domain: EPEVTQTPSHQVTQMGQEVILRCVPISNHLYFYWYRQILGQKVEFLVSFYNNEISEKSEIFDDQFSVERPDGSNFTLKIRSTKLEDSAMYFCASRDEQGMGNSPLHFGNGTRLTVT.